The TCR beta chain described here comes from a study of CD8+ T cells in alopecia areata. Study findings and constraints: Only a single nonresponder existed, so baseline CD8+ expansion links stay unclear. Alphabeta T cells residing in normal skin are also sequenced in scalp samples.

The germline V and J ends were trimmed by 2 bases and 2 bases, with 9 bases remaining between them. The CDR3 extends over 14 amino acids. Germline CDR1 and CDR2: GTSNPN and SVGIG (reference sequence). There are a few counts of this clone. Its cognate antigen is unknown. As the sequencing template, cDNA was produced by extracting RNA and reverse transcribing it. Measured with immunoSEQ multiplex PCR; TCRdb has only the in-frame clones, and not every one. The table includes some 240,000 clones, about 57% detected once. Noted treatment: oral pan-JAK inhibitor, 5-10 mg twice daily. The clonotype comes from a human donor with alopecia areata. The chain recombines TRBV30 with TRBJ2-2; D unresolved. Sequenced here: CD4+ T cells sorted from blood, sampled at week 4, from a patient treated with tofacitinib. CDR3 sequence reads: CAWSRLTNTGELFF. The CDR3 nucleotides are TGTGCCTGGAGTCGACTTACCAACACCGGGGAGCTGTTTTTT.